Listed below are T cell receptor beta chains from one sample, sequenced in a study of regulatory T cells in long-lasting Graves disease. TCRdb re-called the multiplex PCR reads through MiXCR, storing one row per CDR3 protein. The table records about 560,000 distinct CDR3 sequences, 16% of them present only once. These data were likewise used in another study, on T cells in Graves' hyperthyroidism and ophthalmopathy.

The sequencing used peripheral blood mononuclear cells (PBMCs), collected at new diagnosis, from a patient treated with antithyroid drugs. Source of these receptors: a man between 18 and 35 years old with Graves disease. Both conserved end residues are part of each CDR3. Each record gives: J gene, clone size, CDR3 length, V gene, D gene, CDR3 protein, CDR3 DNA. D genes are given only for firm matches. Clone size appears in some rows only: once, few, many, or a class for an expanded clone.

j_gene: TRBJ1-2; abundance: few; len: 15; v_gene: TRBV4-1; d_gene: TRBD1; CDR3aa: CASSQESGQNYGYTF; CDR3nt: TGCGCCAGCAGCCAAGAGTCGGGACAGAACTATGGCTACACCTTC
j_gene: TRBJ2-1; abundance: -; len: 16; v_gene: TRBV7-6; d_gene: -; CDR3aa: CASSKGFSGVNNEQFF; CDR3nt: TGTGCCAGCAGCAAAGGGTTTTCGGGAGTGAACAATGAGCAGTTCTTC
j_gene: TRBJ2-7; abundance: many; len: 15; v_gene: TRBV12-3/TRBV12-4; d_gene: TRBD1; CDR3aa: CASSGGGQGAHEQYF; CDR3nt: TGTGCCAGCAGTGGTGGAGGACAGGGGGCTCACGAGCAGTACTTC
j_gene: TRBJ2-3; abundance: many; len: 15; v_gene: TRBV10-3; d_gene: TRBD2; CDR3aa: CAISELGLAGSWQYF; CDR3nt: TGTGCCATCAGTGAGCTGGGGCTAGCGGGGTCTTGGCAGTATTTT
j_gene: TRBJ2-1; abundance: -; len: 18; v_gene: TRBV5-4; d_gene: TRBD2; CDR3aa: CASSRGLAGGKNYNEQFF; CDR3nt: TGTGCCAGCAGCCGGGGACTAGCGGGAGGAAAGAACTACAATGAGCAGTTCTTC
j_gene: TRBJ2-7; abundance: -; len: 14; v_gene: TRBV4-1; d_gene: -; CDR3aa: CASNGWEGAGEQYF; CDR3nt: TGCGCCAGCAATGGCTGGGAGGGGGCGGGTGAGCAGTACTTC
j_gene: TRBJ2-1; abundance: -; len: 12; v_gene: TRBV2; d_gene: -; CDR3aa: CASSHTLIEQFF; CDR3nt: TGTGCCAGCAGCCACACCCTCATTGAGCAGTTCTTC
j_gene: TRBJ2-7; abundance: few; len: 14; v_gene: TRBV7-9; d_gene: -; CDR3aa: CASSPERRAYEQYF; CDR3nt: TGTGCCAGCAGCCCAGAGAGGCGGGCCTACGAGCAGTACTTC
j_gene: TRBJ2-3; abundance: many; len: 15; v_gene: TRBV5-1; d_gene: -; CDR3aa: CASSRSGDSTDTQYF; CDR3nt: TGCGCCAGCAGCCGCAGTGGGGATAGCACAGATACGCAGTATTTT
j_gene: TRBJ2-1; abundance: many; len: 15; v_gene: TRBV2; d_gene: TRBD2; CDR3aa: CASSEEGLGFNEQFF; CDR3nt: TGTGCCAGCAGTGAAGAGGGACTAGGGTTCAATGAGCAGTTCTTC
j_gene: TRBJ2-7; abundance: -; len: 11; v_gene: TRBV30; d_gene: -; CDR3aa: CAWIGGIEQYF; CDR3nt: TGTGCCTGGATAGGGGGGATCGAGCAGTACTTC
j_gene: TRBJ2-2; abundance: few; len: 16; v_gene: TRBV9; d_gene: TRBD2; CDR3aa: CASSVGASGATGELFF; CDR3nt: TGTGCCAGCAGCGTAGGGGCTAGCGGAGCCACCGGGGAGCTGTTTTTT
j_gene: TRBJ1-5; abundance: few; len: 15; v_gene: TRBV20-1; d_gene: TRBD1; CDR3aa: CSASGQGRGNQPQHF; CDR3nt: TGCAGTGCTAGCGGACAGGGGAGAGGCAATCAGCCCCAGCATTTT
j_gene: TRBJ2-3; abundance: many; len: 16; v_gene: TRBV7-2; d_gene: -; CDR3aa: CASSASVSDWTDTQYF; CDR3nt: TGTGCCAGCAGCGCAAGCGTCTCAGATTGGACAGATACGCAGTATTTT
j_gene: TRBJ1-6; abundance: -; len: 18; v_gene: TRBV11-2; d_gene: TRBD1; CDR3aa: CASSREGTGGGYNSPLHF; CDR3nt: TGTGCCAGCAGCAGAGAAGGGACAGGGGGCGGTTATAATTCACCCCTCCACTTT
j_gene: TRBJ2-3; abundance: many; len: 14; v_gene: TRBV5-1; d_gene: -; CDR3aa: CASRGLLSTDTQYF; CDR3nt: TGCGCCAGCCGCGGACTCCTCAGCACAGATACGCAGTATTTT
j_gene: TRBJ2-1; abundance: -; len: 16; v_gene: TRBV24-1; d_gene: TRBD2; CDR3aa: CATSETPSGNYNEQFF; CDR3nt: TGTGCCACCAGTGAGACCCCTAGCGGGAATTACAATGAGCAGTTCTTC
j_gene: TRBJ1-1; abundance: -; len: 12; v_gene: TRBV14; d_gene: -; CDR3aa: CASNDPGSEAFF; CDR3nt: TGTGCCAGCAACGATCCGGGGTCCGAAGCTTTCTTT
j_gene: TRBJ1-5; abundance: -; len: 16; v_gene: TRBV28; d_gene: -; CDR3aa: CASSFLGSGRGQPQHF; CDR3nt: TGTGCCAGCAGTTTCCTGGGGTCGGGGCGCGGTCAGCCCCAGCATTTT
j_gene: TRBJ1-2; abundance: many; len: 13; v_gene: TRBV5-1; d_gene: TRBD1; CDR3aa: CASSPGQNYGYTF; CDR3nt: TGTGCCAGCAGCCCGGGACAGAACTATGGCTACACCTTC
j_gene: TRBJ1-1; abundance: few; len: 17; v_gene: TRBV9; d_gene: TRBD1; CDR3aa: CASSVEDRGSVNTEAFF; CDR3nt: TGTGCCAGCAGCGTCGAGGACAGGGGATCGGTGAACACTGAGGCTTTCTTT
j_gene: TRBJ2-1; abundance: many; len: 14; v_gene: TRBV7-8; d_gene: -; CDR3aa: CASSLSFRYNEQFF; CDR3nt: TGTGCCAGCAGCTTGTCCTTCAGGTACAATGAGCAGTTCTTC
j_gene: TRBJ2-3; abundance: many; len: 14; v_gene: TRBV6-1; d_gene: -; CDR3aa: CASSETATTDTQYF; CDR3nt: TGTGCCAGCAGTGAGACAGCAACCACAGATACGCAGTATTTT
j_gene: TRBJ2-2; abundance: -; len: 18; v_gene: TRBV7-9; d_gene: TRBD1; CDR3aa: CASRPTRADRANTGELFF; CDR3nt: TGTGCCAGCAGACCGACTAGGGCGGACAGGGCGAACACCGGGGAGCTGTTTTTT
j_gene: TRBJ2-1; abundance: few; len: 13; v_gene: TRBV7-3; d_gene: -; CDR3aa: CASSSGSIGEQFF; CDR3nt: TGTGCCAGCAGCTCCGGGAGTATAGGTGAGCAGTTCTTC
j_gene: TRBJ2-3; abundance: many; len: 14; v_gene: TRBV28; d_gene: TRBD2; CDR3aa: CASLSGIYTDTQYF; CDR3nt: TGTGCCAGCCTGAGCGGGATTTACACAGATACGCAGTATTTT
j_gene: TRBJ2-1; abundance: -; len: 13; v_gene: TRBV19; d_gene: -; CDR3aa: CASSDSSYDEQFF; CDR3nt: TGTGCCAGTAGTGATTCTAGCTACGATGAGCAGTTCTTC
j_gene: TRBJ2-1; abundance: many; len: 13; v_gene: TRBV28; d_gene: -; CDR3aa: CASSPPGKWEQFF; CDR3nt: TGTGCCAGCAGTCCCCCCGGGAAATGGGAGCAGTTCTTC
j_gene: TRBJ2-7; abundance: once; len: 15; v_gene: TRBV4-1; d_gene: TRBD2; CDR3aa: CASSQVRASGYEQYF; CDR3nt: TGCGCCAGCAGCCAAGTCCGGGCTAGCGGCTACGAGCAGTACTTC
j_gene: TRBJ1-3; abundance: -; len: 14; v_gene: TRBV5-1; d_gene: -; CDR3aa: CASSLLTGLNTIYF; CDR3nt: TGCGCCAGCAGCTTGCTGACTGGTTTGAACACCATATATTTT
j_gene: TRBJ2-5; abundance: many; len: 14; v_gene: TRBV6-2/TRBV6-3; d_gene: -; CDR3aa: CASSRRDPQETQYF; CDR3nt: TGTGCCAGCAGTCGACGGGACCCCCAAGAGACCCAGTACTTC
j_gene: TRBJ1-5; abundance: many; len: 13; v_gene: TRBV12-3/TRBV12-4; d_gene: -; CDR3aa: CASSLGSRQPQHF; CDR3nt: TGTGCCAGCAGTTTAGGGAGTAGGCAGCCCCAGCATTTT
j_gene: TRBJ2-7; abundance: many; len: 14; v_gene: TRBV5-5; d_gene: TRBD2; CDR3aa: CASSVASGTYEQYF; CDR3nt: TGTGCCAGCAGCGTCGCTAGCGGGACCTACGAGCAGTACTTC
j_gene: TRBJ2-7; abundance: few; len: 12; v_gene: TRBV20-1; d_gene: TRBD2; CDR3aa: CSATGGADEQYF; CDR3nt: TGCAGTGCTACGGGGGGAGCGGACGAGCAGTACTTC
j_gene: TRBJ2-1; abundance: many; len: 15; v_gene: TRBV2; d_gene: TRBD2; CDR3aa: CASRASSGSYNEQFF; CDR3nt: TGTGCCAGCAGGGCCAGTAGCGGGAGCTACAATGAGCAGTTCTTC
j_gene: TRBJ1-1; abundance: few; len: 14; v_gene: TRBV20-1; d_gene: -; CDR3aa: CSASSRTANTEAFF; CDR3nt: TGCAGTGCTAGCTCACGGACGGCGAACACTGAAGCTTTCTTT
j_gene: TRBJ2-1; abundance: -; len: 14; v_gene: TRBV29-1; d_gene: -; CDR3aa: CSDLTRSPLNEQFF; CDR3nt: TGCAGCGACCTTACTCGGTCCCCCCTCAATGAGCAGTTCTTC
j_gene: TRBJ1-2; abundance: -; len: 13; v_gene: TRBV7-2; d_gene: TRBD1; CDR3aa: CASSSTDRVGYTF; CDR3nt: TGTGCCAGCAGCTCGACAGACAGGGTGGGCTACACCTTC
j_gene: TRBJ2-7; abundance: many; len: 17; v_gene: TRBV28; d_gene: TRBD2; CDR3aa: CASSLSVAGLGTYEQYF; CDR3nt: TGTGCCAGCAGTTTATCTGTAGCGGGACTGGGGACCTACGAGCAGTACTTC
j_gene: TRBJ1-1; abundance: few; len: 15; v_gene: TRBV7-9; d_gene: -; CDR3aa: CARIPLSGVNTEAFF; CDR3nt: TGTGCCAGGATCCCGCTCAGTGGTGTGAACACTGAAGCTTTCTTT
j_gene: TRBJ2-2; abundance: many; len: 14; v_gene: TRBV20-1; d_gene: -; CDR3aa: CSARALTNTGELFF; CDR3nt: TGCAGTGCTAGAGCCTTAACGAACACCGGGGAGCTGTTTTTT
j_gene: TRBJ1-5; abundance: -; len: 14; v_gene: TRBV19; d_gene: TRBD1; CDR3aa: CASNPRGRTGPQHF; CDR3nt: TGTGCCAGTAACCCCAGGGGGCGGACTGGGCCCCAGCATTTT
j_gene: TRBJ2-2; abundance: -; len: 10; v_gene: TRBV7-2; d_gene: -; CDR3aa: CASSLRELFF; CDR3nt: TGTGCCAGCAGCTTAAGGGAGCTGTTTTTT
j_gene: TRBJ2-5; abundance: many; len: 16; v_gene: TRBV6-1; d_gene: TRBD2; CDR3aa: CASKISSGRDAVTQYF; CDR3nt: TGTGCCAGCAAGATCTCTAGCGGGAGGGATGCGGTGACCCAGTACTTC
j_gene: TRBJ2-1; abundance: many; len: 17; v_gene: TRBV6-2/TRBV6-3; d_gene: TRBD2; CDR3aa: CASSESAGTKVYNEQFF; CDR3nt: TGTGCCAGCAGTGAATCCGCCGGGACTAAAGTATACAATGAGCAGTTCTTC
j_gene: TRBJ1-4; abundance: -; len: 15; v_gene: TRBV10-1; d_gene: -; CDR3aa: CASSDPRAFNEKLFF; CDR3nt: TGCGCCAGCAGTGATCCCCGGGCCTTTAATGAAAAACTGTTTTTT
j_gene: TRBJ2-7; abundance: many; len: 15; v_gene: TRBV12-3/TRBV12-4; d_gene: TRBD2; CDR3aa: CASSLEAGGGYEQYF; CDR3nt: TGTGCCAGCAGTTTAGAGGCGGGAGGAGGCTACGAGCAGTACTTC
j_gene: TRBJ1-2; abundance: -; len: 14; v_gene: TRBV20-1; d_gene: -; CDR3aa: CSARMSHLNYGYTF; CDR3nt: TGCAGTGCTAGAATGTCCCACCTTAACTATGGCTACACCTTC
j_gene: TRBJ2-1; abundance: many; len: 17; v_gene: TRBV6-2/TRBV6-3; d_gene: TRBD2; CDR3aa: CASRRGGGLAGPNEQFF; CDR3nt: TGTGCCAGCAGACGAGGGGGGGGACTAGCGGGGCCCAATGAGCAGTTCTTC
j_gene: TRBJ2-5; abundance: few; len: 14; v_gene: TRBV20-1; d_gene: -; CDR3aa: CSARAEGGKETQYF; CDR3nt: TGCAGTGCTAGAGCAGAGGGGGGGAAAGAGACCCAGTACTTC